Listed here is a single T cell receptor beta chain. Authors' methods: Using reference gene primer amplification, nucleated cell counts were estimated. Using immunoSEQ multiplex PCR, the repertoire was profiled, and TCRdb retains in-frame clones only, with some absent. That table is the source of V, J and clone size, and D and trimming were worked out from the DNA. The data contain 200,000 to 300,000 clones, roughly 86% of them singletons. This record belongs to a study of blood T cell repertoires in COVID-19. Study context: The United States, Italy and Spain provided the acute and convalescent COVID-19 samples. Sample material is recorded as cDNA or gDNA derived from T cells, B-cell-depleted T cells, or PBMCs.

The CDR3 totals 12 residues. CDR1 and CDR2 (germline): SGHRS, YFSETQ. Trimming pared 3 bases from V and 6 bases from J, leaving 7 bases between. The TCR comes from a woman between 65 and 79 years old with active or convalescent COVID-19. The specimen sequenced was peripheral blood. This chain uses TRBV5-1 with TRBJ2-1; D uncertain. The CDR3 bases are TGCGCCAGCAGCTCATACAGCAATGAGCAGTTCTTC. This sequence encodes CASSSYSNEQFF.